The clone carrying this TCR delta chain is medium-sized in the sample. The CDR3 consists of 23 residues. After removal of 3 bases from V and 0 bases from J, the junction contained 16 bases not matched to a gene. Per germline, CDR1 GEAIGNYY and CDR2 EKD. The data belong to a study of gamma-delta T cells after stem cell transplantation. TCRdb redid clone calling on the RT-PCR reads using CATT. The sample carries roughly 3,300 delta-chain clones, more than 4.5% recorded once. The TCR sequence derives from a human donor. It is not recorded whose cells these are; they may come from a transplant donor. The sequencing sample was made of gamma-delta T cells. The rearrangement links TRDV2 to TRDJ3; TRDD3 aligns across 13 bases. For the CDR3, the DNA is TGTGCCTGTGACGCCATACTGGGGGATACGCGGAAAAGAAGCTCCTGGGACACCCGACAGATGTTTTTC. Translating gives CACDAILGDTRKRSSWDTRQMFF.